These 24 T cell receptor beta chains share one sample of origin, sequenced in a study of blood T cell repertoires in COVID-19. Some clones are missing from TCRdb's copy, which holds only in-frame ones; the method was immunoSEQ multiplex PCR. The sample contains under 200,000 clones, under 90% of which appear only once. The sample taken for sequencing was peripheral blood. The receptors were sampled from a woman aged 70-85 years with COVID-19, enrolled during active disease.

V is TRBV18 and J is TRBJ2-5; the D gene could be TRBD1 or TRBD2 (5 bases each). Trimming took off 6 bases at V and 4 bases at J, with 12 bases between the two ends. Per germline, CDR1 KGHSH and CDR2 LQKENI. This CDR3 contains 13 residues. CDR3 nucleotide sequence: TGTGCCAGCTCTCCAGGGAGAGGAGAGACCCAGTACTTC. Translating gives CASSPGRGETQYF. Complete variable domain (other parts from reference TRBV18 and TRBJ2-5): NAGVMQNPRHLVRRRGQEARLRCSPMKGHSHVYWYRQLPEEGLKFMVYLQKENIIDESGMPKERFSAEFPKEGPSILRIQQVVRGDSAAYFCASSPGRGETQYFGPGTRLLVL.

The sample holds one count of this clone. The chain uses TRBV30 and TRBJ1-1; no clear D. The V end was cut by 4 bases, the J end by 1 base, with 10 bases between. Germline CDR1 and CDR2: GTSNPN and SVGIG (reference sequence). CDR3 length equals 13 residues. CDR3 sequence (DNA): TGTGCCTGGAAATGGGAGGGGAACACTGAAGCTTTCTTT. Its translation is CAWKWEGNTEAFF.

The chain links TRBV6-1 to TRBJ2-5, with 9 bases that match TRBD2. The V gene end was trimmed by 3 bases and the J gene end by 3 bases; junction bases not matched to a gene: 11. In germline, CDR1 is MNHNS, CDR2 SASEGT. The CDR3 consists of 17 residues. In nucleotides, the CDR3 is TGTGCCAGCAGTGAGGGGGCCCTAGCGGGAAGGGAAGAGACCCAGTACTTC. It yields the protein CASSEGALAGREETQYF.

The chain has TRBV5-6 and TRBJ1-5, with TRBD1 identical over 7 bases. CDR1 and CDR2 from the germline V gene are SGHDT and YYEEEE. This CDR3 region has 15 residues. V shed 4 bases and J 7 bases; nucleotides not matched to a gene: 11. The CDR3 DNA sequence: TGTGCCAGCAGCGGACAGGCAGGGGGTGAACAGCCCCAGCATTTT. Protein product: CASSGQAGGEQPQHF.

The rearrangement joins TRBV10-2 to TRBJ2-1, with 13 bases identical to TRBD2. Germline assignment: CDR1 WSHSY and CDR2 SAAADI. V dropped 7 bases and J dropped 1; count of bases not matched to a gene: 7. There are 17 residues in the CDR3. The CDR3 nucleotides read TGCGCCAGCAAACTAGCGGGGGGGCATAGGTCCTACAATGAGCAGTTCTTC. Amino acids: CASKLAGGHRSYNEQFF.

The chain is built from TRBV24-1 and TRBJ2-1; the D is unclear. CDR3 size: 12 residues. CDR1 is KGHDR and CDR2 is SFDVKD in the germline V gene. V lost 9 bases, J lost 4 bases, and 9 bases lay in between. The CDR3 loop is CATSIRYNEQFF. CDR3 bases: TGTGCCACCTCGATCAGATACAATGAGCAGTTCTTC.

The CDR3 region is CSVSDRREAFF. In DNA, the CDR3 is TGCAGCGTATCCGACAGGCGTGAAGCTTTCTTT. The chain employs TRBV29-1 and TRBJ1-1, with D possibly being TRBD1 (6 bases). V was trimmed by 6 bases and J by 7 bases, leaving 12 bases between them. The length of the CDR3 is 11 residues. Germline CDR1 and CDR2: SQVTM and ANQGSEA.

This clone was seen a single time. The V and J genes are TRBV4-2 and TRBJ2-7; unclear D gene. Trimming cost V 3 bases and J 1 base, with 13 bases left between them. From germline, CDR1 is LGHNA and CDR2 YNFKEQ. CDR3 length equals 15 residues. CDR3 coding DNA: TGTGCCAGCAGCCAGACACTTGGGCATTCCTACGAGCAGTACTTC. It encodes CASSQTLGHSYEQYF.

V usage is TRBV3-1 (or the pseudogene TRBV3-2) and J usage is TRBJ2-2; 10 bases match TRBD2. Germline values: CDR1 LGHDT, CDR2 YNNKEL (reference sequence). V dropped 4 bases and J dropped 9; count of bases not matched to a gene: 17. The CDR3 totals 18 residues. Here the CDR3 reads CASSPPAASGRFSRELFF. The CDR3 nucleotides are TGTGCCAGCAGCCCCCCGGCGGCTAGCGGGAGATTTTCCCGGGAGCTGTTTTTT.

V usage is TRBV5-4 and J usage is TRBJ2-7; 7 nucleotides match TRBD2. Germline V gene data show CDR1 as SGHNT and CDR2 as YYREEE (reference sequence). With 0 bases clipped from V and 4 bases from J, the junction kept 10 bases outside the gene matches. The CDR3 has 16 amino acids. This CDR3 reads CASSLGGGSGVYEQYF. CDR3 sequence (DNA): TGTGCCAGCAGCTTGGGCGGCGGGAGTGGGGTTTACGAGCAGTACTTC. Looking up the rest from reference TRBV5-4 and TRBJ2-7 gives the full variable domain: ETGVTQSPTHLIKTRGQQVTLRCSSQSGHNTVSWYQQALGQGPQFIFQYYREEENGRGNFPPRFSGLQFPNYSSELNVNALELDDSALYLCASSLGGGSGVYEQYFGPGTRLTVT.

This chain uses TRBV12-5 with TRBJ1-3; D possibly corresponds to TRBD1 (5 bases). Trimming shortened V by 3 bases and J by 9 bases, and 12 bases separated the two germline ends. CDR3 length: 13 amino acids. The germline gives CDR1 LGHNT, CDR2 FRNRAP. CDR3 sequence (DNA): TGTGCTAGTGGTTTCCCCTCCGGGGGCACCATATATTTT. The encoded protein is CASGFPSGGTIYF. The whole variable domain, remainder taken from reference TRBV12-5 and TRBJ1-3, is DARVTQTPRHKVTEMGQEVTMRCQPILGHNTVFWYRQTMMQGLELLAYFRNRAPLDDSGMPKDRFSAEMPDATLATLKIQPSEPRDSAVYFCASGFPSGGTIYFGEGSWLTVV.

The J gene is TRBJ2-2, the V gene TRBV24-1; maybe TRBD2 (6 bases). V was pared by 6 bases and J by 3 bases, with 13 bases between. CDR3 size: 15 residues. Germline V lookup: CDR1 KGHDR, CDR2 SFDVKD. In DNA, the CDR3 is TGTGCCACCAGTACCAACCAGCGGGACACCGGGGAGCTGTTTTTT. This encodes CATSTNQRDTGELFF.

This clone is a singleton in its sample. The chain links TRBV18 to TRBJ1-4; TRBD1 is a possible D gene (6 bases). Trimming cost V 6 bases and J 8 bases, with 13 bases left between them. Germline loops: CDR1 KGHSH, CDR2 LQKENI. CDR3 size: 13 residues. The CDR3 protein is CASSPRDREKLFF. CDR3 DNA: TGTGCCAGCTCGCCCAGAGACAGGGAAAAACTGTTTTTT.

V gene TRBV4-1 combines with J gene TRBJ2-2; tentatively, D is TRBD1 (5 bases). Germline values: CDR1 MGHRA, CDR2 YSYEKL. Trimming left V 4 bases short and J 5 bases short, with 11 bases between. The CDR3 is made up of 14 amino acids. The CDR3 here is CASSLLDRTGELFF. In DNA, the CDR3 is TGCGCCAGCAGCCTCCTCGACAGAACCGGGGAGCTGTTTTTT.

The rearrangement joins TRBV13 to TRBJ2-3, with D tentatively TRBD2 (6 bases). V was clipped by 8 bases and J by 6 bases, with 18 bases between them. The CDR3 totals 14 residues. Germline loops: CDR1 PRHDT, CDR2 FYEKMQ (reference sequence). CDR3 sequence reads: CASETRETTDTQYF. In DNA, the CDR3 is TGTGCCAGCGAGACCCGGGAGACAACGGATACGCAGTATTTT.

This chain links TRBV7-3 with TRBJ2-1; 9 bases line up with TRBD2. The CDR3 is 17 residues long. With 1 base clipped from V and 8 bases from J, the junction kept 12 bases outside the gene matches. Germline loops: CDR1 SGHTA, CDR2 FQGTGA. The CDR3 protein is CASSLNPPGLALDEQFF. The DNA for the CDR3 is TGTGCCAGCAGCTTAAATCCCCCGGGACTAGCTTTGGATGAGCAGTTCTTC.

This chain joins TRBV19 and TRBJ1-1; the D is unclear. The V gene lost 3 bases and the J gene lost 4 bases, with 15 bases spanning the gap. This CDR3 has 15 amino acids. Germline CDR1 is LNHDA and CDR2 is SQIVND (reference sequence). The CDR3 spells CASSISPSPLTEAFF. The CDR3 bases are TGTGCCAGTAGTATTTCACCTAGCCCACTCACTGAAGCTTTCTTT.

This clone was seen a few times. V gene TRBV12-5 combines with J gene TRBJ2-2; D possibly corresponds to TRBD2 (5 bases). The V gene's germline CDR1 is LGHNT and CDR2 FRNRAP. The CDR3 extends over 15 amino acids. Deletions cut 5 bases from V and 1 base from J, with 11 bases between. The CDR3 DNA sequence: TGTGCTAGTGGTCTCAGGACTGGGAACACCGGGGAGCTGTTTTTT. Translation gives CASGLRTGNTGELFF.

V and J are TRBV11-3 and TRBJ2-2; D remains unclear. V was trimmed by 0 bases and J by 5 bases, leaving 7 bases between them. CDR1 SGHNT and CDR2 YENEEA come from the germline V gene. The CDR3 sequence is 14 residues long. The CDR3 DNA follows: TGTGCCAGCAGCTTAGATCGGGTGACCGGGGAGCTGTTTTTT. This gives the protein CASSLDRVTGELFF.

The count of this clone is one. The rearrangement uses TRBV9 and TRBJ1-5; no clear D gene. Germline CDR1 SGDLS, CDR2 YYNGEE. The CDR3 extends over 13 amino acids. V lost 3 bases and J 8 bases, leaving 12 bases between the germline ends. The CDR3 loop reads CASSDSLGKPQHF. The CDR3 DNA reads TGTGCCAGCAGCGACAGCCTGGGTAAGCCCCAGCATTTT.

V usage is TRBV19 and J usage is TRBJ1-5; the D gene is possibly TRBD1 (5 bases). From germline, CDR1 is LNHDA and CDR2 SQIVND (reference sequence). This CDR3 comprises 16 residues. Trimming took off 3 bases at V and 7 bases at J, with 19 bases between the two ends. The CDR3 protein is CASSITPRASGQPQHF. CDR3 bases: TGTGCCAGTAGTATTACTCCAAGGGCCTCAGGGCAGCCCCAGCATTTT.

This chain links TRBV28 with TRBJ1-6; 9 nucleotides line up with TRBD1. Unmatched junction bases numbered 6, after V lost 6 bases and J lost 9 bases. The CDR3 consists of 14 residues. Germline V gives CDR1 MDHEN, CDR2 SYDVKM. CDR3 residues: CASRVQGASSPLHF. DNA for the CDR3: TGTGCCAGCAGAGTACAGGGGGCGTCTTCACCCCTCCACTTT.

Remarks on this clone: At one end the junction does not follow the germline gene, possibly because of a read error. The chain couples TRBV6-5 to TRBJ1-3; D remains ambiguous. The CDR3 consists of 14 residues. Germline V gives CDR1 MNHEY, CDR2 SVGAGI. CDR3 DNA sequence: TGTGCCAGCAGTTACTCGAGCCCTGGAGACACCATATATTTT. Its protein product is CASSYSSPGDTIYF.

The chain has TRBV28 and TRBJ2-6; D is unclear. V lost 7 bases and J lost 4, with 8 bases in between. CDR3 length: 13 residues. Germline V CDR1 and CDR2: MDHEN, SYDVKM. The chain's CDR3 is CASTAAGANVLTF. CDR3 nucleotides: TGTGCCAGCACTGCAGCGGGGGCCAACGTCCTGACTTTC.